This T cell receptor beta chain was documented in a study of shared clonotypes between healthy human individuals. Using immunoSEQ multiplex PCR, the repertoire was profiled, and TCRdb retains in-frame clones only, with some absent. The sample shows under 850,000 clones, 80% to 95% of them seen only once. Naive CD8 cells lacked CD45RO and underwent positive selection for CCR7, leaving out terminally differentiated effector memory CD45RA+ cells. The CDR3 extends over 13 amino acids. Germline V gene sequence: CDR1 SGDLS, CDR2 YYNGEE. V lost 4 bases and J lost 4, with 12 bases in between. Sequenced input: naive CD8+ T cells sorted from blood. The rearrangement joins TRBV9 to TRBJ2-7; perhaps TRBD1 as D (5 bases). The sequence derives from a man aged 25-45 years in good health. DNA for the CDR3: TGTGCCAGCAGCATACAGGACGGGTACGAGCAGTACTTC. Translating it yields CASSIQDGYEQYF.